This T cell receptor beta chain was sequenced during a study of blood T cell repertoires in COVID-19. Turning to the study itself: T cells, B-cell-depleted T cells, or PBMCs provided the cDNA or gDNA that served as material.

The CDR3 is 15 residues long. With V trimmed by 4 bases and J by 0 bases, 5 bases remained unmatched. Germline CDR1 is LNHDA and CDR2 is SQIVND (reference sequence). Methods used by the authors: Amplification of reference gene primers provided the estimated nucleated cell counts. Clones were sequenced by immunoSEQ multiplex PCR, and TCRdb holds only the in-frame ones, with some missing. Clonal size and the V and J genes are those of that table, whereas D and trimming came from the DNA. The table records 150,000 or so clones, about 89% of them present only once. Seattle patient enrollment occurred during active infection, with longitudinal follow-up thereafter.

V and J are TRBV19 and TRBJ2-7, with 8 bases identical to TRBD2. The sample comprised peripheral blood. This clonotype originated in a man in his 60s with COVID-19, enrolled during active disease. As DNA, the CDR3 is TGTGCCAGTAGTAACGGACTAGCCCACTCCTACGAGCAGTACTTC. Amino acids: CASSNGLAHSYEQYF.